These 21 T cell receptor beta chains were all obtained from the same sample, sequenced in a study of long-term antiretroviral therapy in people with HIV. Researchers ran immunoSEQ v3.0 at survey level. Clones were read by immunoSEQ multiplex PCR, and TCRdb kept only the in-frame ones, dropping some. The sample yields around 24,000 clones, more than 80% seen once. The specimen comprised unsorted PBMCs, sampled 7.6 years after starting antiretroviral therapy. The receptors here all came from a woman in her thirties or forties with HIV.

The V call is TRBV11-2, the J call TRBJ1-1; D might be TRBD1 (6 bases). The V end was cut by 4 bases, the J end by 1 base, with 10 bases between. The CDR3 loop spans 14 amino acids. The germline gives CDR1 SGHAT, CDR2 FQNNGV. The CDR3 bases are TGTGCCAGCAGCTGGGGAGGGGGGAACACTGAAGCTTTCTTT. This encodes CASSWGGGNTEAFF.

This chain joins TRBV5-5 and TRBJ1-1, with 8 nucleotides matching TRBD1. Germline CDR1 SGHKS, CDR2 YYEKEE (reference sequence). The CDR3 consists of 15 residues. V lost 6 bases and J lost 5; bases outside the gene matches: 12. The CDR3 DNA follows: TGTGCCAGCACCTCAGACAGGGGCTATCGGACTGAAGCTTTCTTT. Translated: CASTSDRGYRTEAFF.

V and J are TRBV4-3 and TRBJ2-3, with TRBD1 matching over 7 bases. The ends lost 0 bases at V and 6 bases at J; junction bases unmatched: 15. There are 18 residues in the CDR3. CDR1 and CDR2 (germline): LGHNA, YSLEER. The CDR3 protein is CASSQEGPGGALGDTQYF. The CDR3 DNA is TGCGCCAGCAGCCAAGAGGGTCCAGGGGGTGCCCTAGGTGATACGCAGTATTTT.

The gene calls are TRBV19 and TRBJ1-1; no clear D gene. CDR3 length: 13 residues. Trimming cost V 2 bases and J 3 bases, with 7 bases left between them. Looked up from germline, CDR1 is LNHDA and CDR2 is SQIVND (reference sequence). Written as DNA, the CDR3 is TGTGCCAGTAGTATACAGAGAGACACTGAAGCTTTCTTT. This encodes CASSIQRDTEAFF. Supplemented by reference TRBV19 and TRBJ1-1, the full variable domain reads DGGITQSPKYLFRKEGQNVTLSCEQNLNHDAMYWYRQDPGQGLRLIYYSQIVNDFQKGDIAEGYSVSREKKESFPLTVTSAQKNPTAFYLCASSIQRDTEAFFGQGTRLTVV.

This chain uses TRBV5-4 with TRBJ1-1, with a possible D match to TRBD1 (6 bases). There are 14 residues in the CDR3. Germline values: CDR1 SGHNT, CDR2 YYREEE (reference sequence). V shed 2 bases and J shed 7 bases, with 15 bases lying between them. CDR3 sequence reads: CASSLGGTSREAFF. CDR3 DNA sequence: TGTGCCAGCAGCTTAGGTGGGACAAGTCGTGAAGCTTTCTTT.

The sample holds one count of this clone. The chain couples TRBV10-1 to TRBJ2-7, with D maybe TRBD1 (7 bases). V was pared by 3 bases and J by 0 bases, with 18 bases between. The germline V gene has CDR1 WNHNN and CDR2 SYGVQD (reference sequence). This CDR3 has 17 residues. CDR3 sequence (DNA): TGCGCCAGCAGTGATACTGCGGGACAGCCTTGCTCCTACGAGCAGTACTTC. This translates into CASSDTAGQPCSYEQYF.

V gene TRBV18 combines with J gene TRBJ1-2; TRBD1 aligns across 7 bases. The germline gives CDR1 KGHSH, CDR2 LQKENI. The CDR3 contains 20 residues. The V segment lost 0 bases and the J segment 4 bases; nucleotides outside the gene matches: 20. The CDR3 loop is CASSPPQSRGQNSRGYGYTF. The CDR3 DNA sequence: TGTGCCAGCTCACCACCCCAATCACGGGGACAGAACTCCAGAGGCTATGGCTACACCTTC. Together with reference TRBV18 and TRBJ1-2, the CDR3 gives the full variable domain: NAGVMQNPRHLVRRRGQEARLRCSPMKGHSHVYWYRQLPEEGLKFMVYLQKENIIDESGMPKERFSAEFPKEGPSILRIQQVVRGDSAAYFCASSPPQSRGQNSRGYGYTFGSGTRLTVV.

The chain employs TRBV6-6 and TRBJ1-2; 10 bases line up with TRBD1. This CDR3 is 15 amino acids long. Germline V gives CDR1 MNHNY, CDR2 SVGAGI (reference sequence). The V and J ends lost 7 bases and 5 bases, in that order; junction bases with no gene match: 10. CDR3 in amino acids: CASTPTRTGGYGYTF. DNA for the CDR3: TGTGCCAGCACCCCGACCCGGACAGGGGGTTATGGCTACACCTTC.

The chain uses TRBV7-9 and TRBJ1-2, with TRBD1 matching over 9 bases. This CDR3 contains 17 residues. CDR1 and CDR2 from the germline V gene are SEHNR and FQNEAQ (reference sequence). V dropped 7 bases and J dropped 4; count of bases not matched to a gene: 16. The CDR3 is CASTSGSVRTGVYGYTF. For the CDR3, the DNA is TGTGCCAGCACCTCAGGGTCCGTTAGGACAGGGGTCTATGGCTACACCTTC.

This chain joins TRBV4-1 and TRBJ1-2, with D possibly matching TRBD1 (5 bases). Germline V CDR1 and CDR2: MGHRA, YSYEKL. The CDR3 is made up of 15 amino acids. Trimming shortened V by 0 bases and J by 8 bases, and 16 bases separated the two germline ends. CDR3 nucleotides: TGCGCCAGCAGCCAAGAAACGAATGGGAGGGGAGGCTACACCTTC. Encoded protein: CASSQETNGRGGYTF.

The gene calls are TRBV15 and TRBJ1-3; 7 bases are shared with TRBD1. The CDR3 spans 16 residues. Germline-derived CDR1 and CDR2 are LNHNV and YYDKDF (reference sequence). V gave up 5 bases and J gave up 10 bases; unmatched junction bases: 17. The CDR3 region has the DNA TGTGCCACCAGCTCAGGGGGGACTGGGGCCCAGGGAACCATATATTTT. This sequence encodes CATSSGGTGAQGTIYF.

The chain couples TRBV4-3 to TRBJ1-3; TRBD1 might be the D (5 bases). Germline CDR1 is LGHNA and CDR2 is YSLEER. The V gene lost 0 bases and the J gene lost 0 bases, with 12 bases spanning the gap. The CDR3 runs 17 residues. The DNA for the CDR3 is TGCGCCAGCAGCCAAGAGCCGTCGACAGCCTCTGGAAACACCATATATTTT. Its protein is CASSQEPSTASGNTIYF.

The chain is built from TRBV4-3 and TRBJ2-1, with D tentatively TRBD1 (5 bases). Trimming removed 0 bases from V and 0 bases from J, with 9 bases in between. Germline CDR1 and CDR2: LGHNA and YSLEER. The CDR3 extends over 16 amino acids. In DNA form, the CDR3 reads TGCGCCAGCAGCCAAGACCAGGGTTACTCCTACAATGAGCAGTTCTTC. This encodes CASSQDQGYSYNEQFF.

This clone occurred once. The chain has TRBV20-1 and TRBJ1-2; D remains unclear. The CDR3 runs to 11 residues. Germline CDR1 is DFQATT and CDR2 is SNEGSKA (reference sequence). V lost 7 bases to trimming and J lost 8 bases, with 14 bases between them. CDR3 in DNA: TGCAGTGGTACAACCGGTCGGGGCTACACCTTC. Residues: CSGTTGRGYTF.

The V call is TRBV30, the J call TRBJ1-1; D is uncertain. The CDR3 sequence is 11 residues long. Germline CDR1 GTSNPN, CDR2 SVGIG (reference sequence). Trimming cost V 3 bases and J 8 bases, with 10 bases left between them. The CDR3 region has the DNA TGTGCCTGGAGCAAGGGCAGGGAAGCTTTCTTT. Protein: CAWSKGREAFF.

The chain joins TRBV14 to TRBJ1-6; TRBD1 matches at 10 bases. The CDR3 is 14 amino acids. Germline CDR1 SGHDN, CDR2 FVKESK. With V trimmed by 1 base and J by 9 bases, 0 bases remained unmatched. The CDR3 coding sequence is TGTGCCAGCAGCCAAGGGACAGGGGGTTCACCCCTCCACTTT. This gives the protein CASSQGTGGSPLHF. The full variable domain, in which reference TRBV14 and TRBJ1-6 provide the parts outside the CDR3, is EAGVTQFPSHSVIEKGQTVTLRCDPISGHDNLYWYRRVMGKEIKFLLHFVKESKQDESGMPNNRFLAERTGGTYSTLKVQPAELEDSGVYFCASSQGTGGSPLHFGNGTRLTVT.

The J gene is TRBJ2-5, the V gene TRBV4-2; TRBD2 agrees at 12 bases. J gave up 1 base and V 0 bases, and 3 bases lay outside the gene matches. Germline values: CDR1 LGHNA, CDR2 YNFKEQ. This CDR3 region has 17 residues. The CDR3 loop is CASSQDRTSGAQETQYF. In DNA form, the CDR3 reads TGTGCCAGCAGCCAAGATCGGACTAGCGGGGCCCAAGAGACCCAGTACTTC.

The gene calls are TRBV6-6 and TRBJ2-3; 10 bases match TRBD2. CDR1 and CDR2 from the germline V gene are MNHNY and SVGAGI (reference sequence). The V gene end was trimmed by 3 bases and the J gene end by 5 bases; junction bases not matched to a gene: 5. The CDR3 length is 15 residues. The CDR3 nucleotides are TGTGCCAGCAGTTATATAGCGGGGGGAATAGATACGCAGTATTTT. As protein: CASSYIAGGIDTQYF.

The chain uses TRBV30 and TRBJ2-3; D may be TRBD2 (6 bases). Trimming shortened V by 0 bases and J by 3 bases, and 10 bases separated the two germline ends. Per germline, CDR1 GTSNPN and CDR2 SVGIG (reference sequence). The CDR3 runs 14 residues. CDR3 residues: CAWSVGGNTDTQYF. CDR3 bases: TGTGCCTGGAGTGTTGGAGGGAATACAGATACGCAGTATTTT. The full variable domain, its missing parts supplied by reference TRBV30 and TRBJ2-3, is SQTIHQWPATLVQPVGSPLSLECTVEGTSNPNLYWYRQAAGRGLQLLFYSVGIGQISSEVPQNLSASRPQDRQFILSSKKLLLSDSGFYLCAWSVGGNTDTQYFGPGTRLTVL.

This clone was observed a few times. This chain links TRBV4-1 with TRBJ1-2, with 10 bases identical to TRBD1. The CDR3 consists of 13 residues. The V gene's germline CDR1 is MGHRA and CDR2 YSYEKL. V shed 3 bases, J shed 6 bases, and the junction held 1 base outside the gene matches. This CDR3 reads CASSHGTGDGYTF. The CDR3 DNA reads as TGCGCCAGCAGCCACGGGACAGGGGATGGCTACACCTTC.

The CDR3 DNA follows: TGTGCCAGTAGTGCCCAGGGGGCGTCTAGCAATCAGCCCCAGCATTTT. It yields the protein CASSAQGASSNQPQHF. This chain uses TRBV19 with TRBJ1-5; 8 bases match TRBD1. Germline trimming cut 5 bases from V and 0 bases from J; bases unmatched to any gene: 6. The germline V gene encodes CDR1 LNHDA and CDR2 SQIVND (reference sequence). This CDR3 spans 16 amino acids.